This is a list of T cell receptor beta chains from one sample in a study of blood T cell repertoires in COVID-19. Data came from immunoSEQ multiplex PCR; TCRdb stores just in-frame clones and leaves some out. There are approximately 230,000 clones in the sample; under 90% occur only once, and approximately 1.7% lies in the top ten. Sequenced input: PBMCs or T cells enriched from blood (not recorded which). The source is a man aged 35 to 55 who had recovered from COVID-19. Both conserved end residues are part of each CDR3. Fields, in order: J gene, clone size, V gene, D gene, CDR3 DNA, CDR3 protein. A D gene is named only where the DNA matches it firmly. Size tells how often a clone was seen (once, few, many) or the class of an expanded clone, and some rows leave it out.

J: TRBJ2-7
size: NA
V: TRBV28
D: NA
DNA: TGTGCCAGCAGTTTCCGCGGAACCTACTACGAGCAGTACTTC
CDR3: CASSFRGTYYEQYF

J: TRBJ1-2
size: NA
V: TRBV28
D: TRBD1
DNA: TGTGCCAGCTTGGTCAGGGGGCGAGGCTACACCTTC
CDR3: CASLVRGRGYTF

J: TRBJ1-5
size: NA
V: TRBV7-2
D: TRBD1
DNA: TGTGCCAGCAGCCGGACAGGGACTAGCAATCAGCCCCAGCATTTT
CDR3: CASSRTGTSNQPQHF

J: TRBJ1-2
size: NA
V: TRBV30
D: NA
DNA: TGTGCCTGGAGTGTATTTGGAGGCTATGGCTACACCTTC
CDR3: CAWSVFGGYGYTF

J: TRBJ2-5
size: NA
V: TRBV13
D: TRBD1
DNA: TGTGCCAGCAGCTTAGGCAGGGGGCTTGAGACCCAGTACTTC
CDR3: CASSLGRGLETQYF

J: TRBJ1-6
size: NA
V: TRBV7-2
D: NA
DNA: TGTGCCAGCAGCCCCTGGACAGATAATTCACCCCTCCACTTT
CDR3: CASSPWTDNSPLHF

J: TRBJ1-2
size: few
V: TRBV6-2/TRBV6-3
D: TRBD1
DNA: TGTGCCAGCAGTTACGGGCCGGGACAGGATAATGGCTACACCTTC
CDR3: CASSYGPGQDNGYTF

J: TRBJ2-7
size: NA
V: TRBV28
D: NA
DNA: TGTGCCAGCACCTCAGATGGGGCTCGGGAGCAGTACTTC
CDR3: CASTSDGAREQYF

J: TRBJ1-2
size: NA
V: TRBV19
D: TRBD1
DNA: TGTGCCAGTAGTCGACAGGGTATTGAGTATGGCTACACCTTC
CDR3: CASSRQGIEYGYTF

J: TRBJ2-3
size: NA
V: TRBV27
D: NA
DNA: TGTGCCAGCACCGAAGGGGGGACAGGCACAGATACGCAGTATTTT
CDR3: CASTEGGTGTDTQYF

J: TRBJ2-3
size: NA
V: TRBV10-3
D: NA
DNA: TGTGCCATCAGTGAGTCTAACGGACTCACAGATACGCAGTATTTT
CDR3: CAISESNGLTDTQYF

J: TRBJ2-1
size: NA
V: TRBV9
D: TRBD2
DNA: TGTGCCAGCAGCAAGGGGCTAGCGGGAGGGCACAATGAGCAGTTCTTC
CDR3: CASSKGLAGGHNEQFF

J: TRBJ2-5
size: NA
V: TRBV7-3
D: TRBD1
DNA: TGTGCCAGCAGCTTAACCCGGGACAGCGAGACCCAGTACTTC
CDR3: CASSLTRDSETQYF

J: TRBJ1-6
size: few
V: TRBV5-1
D: TRBD1
DNA: TGCGCCAGCAGCAAGGGGGACAGGGAACCTGTATCACCCCTCCACTTT
CDR3: CASSKGDREPVSPLHF

J: TRBJ2-1
size: NA
V: TRBV4-1
D: NA
DNA: TGCGCCAGCAGCGGGCGGGTCTCCTACAATGAGCAGTTCTTC
CDR3: CASSGRVSYNEQFF

J: TRBJ1-1
size: NA
V: TRBV29-1
D: NA
DNA: TGCAGCGTTGCGGAGGGAGGGGAGTGGGCTTTCTTT
CDR3: CSVAEGGEWAFF

J: TRBJ1-1
size: once
V: TRBV29-1
D: TRBD1
DNA: TGCAGCGTCGGGACAGGGGACACTGAAGCTTTCTTT
CDR3: CSVGTGDTEAFF

J: TRBJ2-3
size: NA
V: TRBV7-9
D: NA
DNA: TGTGCCAGCAGCTTAGCGTCAACTGGCACAGATACGCAGTATTTT
CDR3: CASSLASTGTDTQYF

J: TRBJ1-3
size: NA
V: TRBV2
D: NA
DNA: TGTGCCAACATGATCGGAAACACCATATATTTT
CDR3: CANMIGNTIYF

J: TRBJ1-2
size: NA
V: TRBV28
D: TRBD1
DNA: TGTGCCAGCAGTTTAGGGGACAGGGCTAACTATGGCTACACCTTC
CDR3: CASSLGDRANYGYTF

J: TRBJ2-3
size: NA
V: TRBV5-5
D: NA
DNA: TGTGCCAGCAGCTTGGCCATTCGGACAACTAGCACAGATACGCAGTATTTT
CDR3: CASSLAIRTTSTDTQYF

J: TRBJ2-5
size: NA
V: TRBV5-5
D: TRBD2
DNA: TGTGCCAGCAGCTCTCTAGCTAGCGGGGGGGCCCCCCCAGAGACCCAGTACTTC
CDR3: CASSSLASGGAPPETQYF

J: TRBJ2-7
size: NA
V: TRBV3-1/TRBV3-2
D: TRBD2
DNA: TGTGCCAGCAGCCAAAAGAATCCACTAGCGGGAGGGCCTCAAGGGTTCTACGAGCAGTACTTC
CDR3: CASSQKNPLAGGPQGFYEQYF

J: TRBJ1-5
size: NA
V: TRBV19
D: TRBD1
DNA: TGTGCCAGTAGTATTGGGGCAGGGGGTTACCAGCCCCAGCATTTT
CDR3: CASSIGAGGYQPQHF

J: TRBJ2-2
size: once
V: TRBV23-1
D: TRBD1
DNA: TGCGCCAGCAGTCAATCGACAGGGGATGGGACCGGGGAGCTGTTTTTT
CDR3: CASSQSTGDGTGELFF

J: TRBJ2-7
size: once
V: TRBV23-1
D: TRBD1
DNA: TGCGCCAGTTTAGGAGGACAGGGAAACTACGAGCAGTACTTC
CDR3: CASLGGQGNYEQYF

J: TRBJ2-1
size: NA
V: TRBV6-2/TRBV6-3
D: TRBD2
DNA: TGTGCCAGCAGCAGGAACCGGGGGGGGACGGAGTTCTTC
CDR3: CASSRNRGGTEFF

J: TRBJ2-4
size: NA
V: TRBV7-8
D: TRBD2
DNA: TGTGCCAGCAGGACTAGCGGGGAGCCCAAAAACATTCAGTACTTC
CDR3: CASRTSGEPKNIQYF

J: TRBJ1-5
size: NA
V: TRBV6-5
D: NA
DNA: TGTGCCAGCACCCTGGGGGGAGGCCAGCCCCAGCATTTT
CDR3: CASTLGGGQPQHF

J: TRBJ2-7
size: NA
V: TRBV7-2
D: NA
DNA: TGTGCCAGCAGCTTAGGCCCCCCGGGGGGCTCCCCCTACGAGCAGTACTTC
CDR3: CASSLGPPGGSPYEQYF

J: TRBJ2-7
size: NA
V: TRBV28
D: TRBD1
DNA: TGTGCCAGCAGTTTCCTGGACAGGAACTACGAGCAGTACTTC
CDR3: CASSFLDRNYEQYF

J: TRBJ1-5
size: NA
V: TRBV9
D: NA
DNA: TGTGCCAGCAGCGATGGTGGAGGTCAGCCCCAGCATTTT
CDR3: CASSDGGGQPQHF

J: TRBJ2-3
size: once
V: TRBV5-1
D: TRBD2
DNA: TGCGCCAGCAGCTCAGCGGGAGGGAGCACAGATACGCAGTATTTT
CDR3: CASSSAGGSTDTQYF